The T cell receptor (beta chain) under discussion was sequenced for a study of T cells after posttransplantation cyclophosphamide. Profiled with immunoSEQ multiplex PCR; TCRdb holds only in-frame clones, not every one. The data contain 15,000 to 18,000 clones, 84% of them seen just once; the ten biggest clones take up about 5%. Study-level points and caveats: Later blood repertoires were often dominated by clones from the donor CD8+ memory compartment.

Methotrexate plus calcineurin inhibitor accompanied controls' myeloablative marrow transplants; sampling was 1 year later. To note about this clone: The antigen remains undetermined.

CDR1 is SNHLY, CDR2 FYNNEI, per germline. J was trimmed by 5 bases and V by 3 bases; bases with no gene match: 4. The CDR3 consists of 15 residues. Sequences were derived from PBMCs, sampled roughly 350 days after allogeneic stem cell transplant with calcineurin inhibitor and methotrexate. The TCR originated in a male patient under 35 who received an allogeneic stem cell transplant from a related donor, was CMV-positive, and had no GVHD. Some T cells may be the graft donor's. The chain combines TRBV2 with TRBJ1-5; 10 bases line up with TRBD1. The CDR3 sequence: CASSDLGTGDQPQHF. The CDR3 DNA reads as TGTGCCAGCAGTGACCTAGGGACAGGGGATCAGCCCCAGCATTTT.